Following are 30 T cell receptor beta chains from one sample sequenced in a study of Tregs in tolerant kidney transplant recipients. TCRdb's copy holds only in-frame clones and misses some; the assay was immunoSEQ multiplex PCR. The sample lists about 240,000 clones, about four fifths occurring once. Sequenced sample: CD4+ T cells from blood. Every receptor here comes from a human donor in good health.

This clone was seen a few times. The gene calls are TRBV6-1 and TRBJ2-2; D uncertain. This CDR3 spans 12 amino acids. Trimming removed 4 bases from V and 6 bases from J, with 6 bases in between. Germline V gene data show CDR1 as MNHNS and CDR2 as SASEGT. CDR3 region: CASSARAGELFF. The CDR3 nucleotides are TGTGCCAGCAGTGCGAGAGCCGGGGAGCTGTTTTTT.

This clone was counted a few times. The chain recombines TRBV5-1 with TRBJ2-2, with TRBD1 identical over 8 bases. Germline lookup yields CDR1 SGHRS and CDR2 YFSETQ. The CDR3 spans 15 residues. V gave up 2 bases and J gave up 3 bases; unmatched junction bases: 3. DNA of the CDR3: TGCGCCAGCAGCTTAACAGGGGGGTACACCGGGGAGCTGTTTTTT. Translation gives CASSLTGGYTGELFF.

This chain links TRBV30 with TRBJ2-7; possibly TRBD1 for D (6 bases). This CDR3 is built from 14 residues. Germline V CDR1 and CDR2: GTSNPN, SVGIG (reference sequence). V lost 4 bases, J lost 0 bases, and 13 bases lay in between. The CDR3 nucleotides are TGTGCCTGGAATCAGGGGATGAGCTCCTACGAGCAGTACTTC. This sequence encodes CAWNQGMSSYEQYF.

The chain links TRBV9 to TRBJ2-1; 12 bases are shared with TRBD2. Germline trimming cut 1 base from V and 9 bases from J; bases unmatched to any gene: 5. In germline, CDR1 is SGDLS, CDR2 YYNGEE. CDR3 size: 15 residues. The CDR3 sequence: CASSVRLAGEGEQFF. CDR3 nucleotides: TGTGCCAGCAGCGTACGACTAGCGGGAGAAGGTGAGCAGTTCTTC.

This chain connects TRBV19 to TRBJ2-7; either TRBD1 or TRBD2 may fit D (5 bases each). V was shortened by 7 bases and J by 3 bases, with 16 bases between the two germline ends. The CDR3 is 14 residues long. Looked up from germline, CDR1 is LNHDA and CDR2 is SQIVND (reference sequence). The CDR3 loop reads CASTPDPRGYEQYF. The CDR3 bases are TGTGCCAGTACACCGGACCCGAGGGGCTACGAGCAGTACTTC.

CDR3 in amino acids: CASSLSGGGRALDTQYF. The CDR3 DNA reads as TGTGCCAGCAGCTTATCAGGTGGCGGGAGGGCCCTCGATACGCAGTATTTT. The rearrangement uses TRBV5-4 and TRBJ2-3; 9 bases align to TRBD2. The CDR3 covers 17 residues. V was clipped by 2 bases and J by 6 bases; unmatched bases: 13. Germline CDR1 SGHNT, CDR2 YYREEE (reference sequence). Based on the CDR3 plus reference TRBV5-4 and TRBJ2-3, the full variable domain is ETGVTQSPTHLIKTRGQQVTLRCSSQSGHNTVSWYQQALGQGPQFIFQYYREEENGRGNFPPRFSGLQFPNYSSELNVNALELDDSALYLCASSLSGGGRALDTQYFGPGTRLTVL.

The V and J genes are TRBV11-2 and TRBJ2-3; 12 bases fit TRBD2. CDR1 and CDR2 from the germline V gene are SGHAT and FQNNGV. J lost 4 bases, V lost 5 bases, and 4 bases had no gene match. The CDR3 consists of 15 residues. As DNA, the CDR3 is TGTGCCAGCAGCGTACTAGCGGGGGGTCCAGATACGCAGTATTTT. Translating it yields CASSVLAGGPDTQYF.

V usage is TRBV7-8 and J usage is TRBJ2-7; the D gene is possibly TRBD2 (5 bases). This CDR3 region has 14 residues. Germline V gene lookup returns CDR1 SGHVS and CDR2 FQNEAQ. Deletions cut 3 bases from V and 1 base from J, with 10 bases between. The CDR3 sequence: CASSFSAQSYEQYF. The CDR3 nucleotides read TGTGCCAGCAGCTTTAGCGCCCAATCCTACGAGCAGTACTTC.

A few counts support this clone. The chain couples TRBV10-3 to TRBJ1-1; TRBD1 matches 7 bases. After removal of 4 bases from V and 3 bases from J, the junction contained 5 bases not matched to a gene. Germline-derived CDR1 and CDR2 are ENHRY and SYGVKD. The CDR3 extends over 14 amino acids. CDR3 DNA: TGTGCCATCAGTGCGACAGGACAGGACACTGAAGCTTTCTTT. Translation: CAISATGQDTEAFF.

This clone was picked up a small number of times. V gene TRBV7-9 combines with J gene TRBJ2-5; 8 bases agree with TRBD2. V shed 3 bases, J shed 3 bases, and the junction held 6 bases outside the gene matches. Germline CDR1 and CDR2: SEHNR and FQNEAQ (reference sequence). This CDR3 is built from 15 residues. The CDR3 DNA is TGTGCCAGCAGCTTTCCGGGACTAGAAGAAGAGACCCAGTACTTC. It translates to CASSFPGLEEETQYF.

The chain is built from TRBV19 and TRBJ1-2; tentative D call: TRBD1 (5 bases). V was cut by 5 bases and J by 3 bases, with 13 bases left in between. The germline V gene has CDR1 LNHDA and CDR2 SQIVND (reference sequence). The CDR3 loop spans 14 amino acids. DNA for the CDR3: TGTGCCAGTAGTTATATCAGGGCCGACTATGGCTACACCTTC. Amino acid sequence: CASSYIRADYGYTF.

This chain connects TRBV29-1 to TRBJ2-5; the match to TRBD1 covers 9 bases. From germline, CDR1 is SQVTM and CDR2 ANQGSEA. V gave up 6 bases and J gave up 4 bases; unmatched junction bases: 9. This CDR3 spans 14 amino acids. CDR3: CSVPRQGVGETQYF. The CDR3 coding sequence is TGCAGCGTCCCAAGACAGGGGGTAGGAGAGACCCAGTACTTC.

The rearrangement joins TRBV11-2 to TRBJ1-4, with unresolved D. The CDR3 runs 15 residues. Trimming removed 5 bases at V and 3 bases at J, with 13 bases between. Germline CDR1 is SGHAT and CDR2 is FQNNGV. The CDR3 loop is CASSPFLGANEKLFF. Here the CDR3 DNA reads TGTGCCAGCAGCCCCTTCCTGGGTGCTAATGAAAAACTGTTTTTT.

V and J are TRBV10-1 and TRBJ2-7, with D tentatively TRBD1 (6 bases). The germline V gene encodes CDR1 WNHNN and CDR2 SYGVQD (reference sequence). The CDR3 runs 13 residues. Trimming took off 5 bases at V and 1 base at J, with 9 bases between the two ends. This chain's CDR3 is CASSRTVSYEQYF. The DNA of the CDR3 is TGCGCCAGCAGTCGGACAGTATCCTACGAGCAGTACTTC.

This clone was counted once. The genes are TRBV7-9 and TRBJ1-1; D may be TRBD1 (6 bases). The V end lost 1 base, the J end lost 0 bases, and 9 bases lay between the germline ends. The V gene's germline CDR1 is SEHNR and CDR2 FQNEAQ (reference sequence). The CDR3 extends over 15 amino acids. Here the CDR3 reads CASSLVAGVNTEAFF. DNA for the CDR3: TGTGCCAGCAGCTTAGTTGCAGGGGTGAACACTGAAGCTTTCTTT. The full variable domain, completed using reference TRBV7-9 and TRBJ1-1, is DTGVSQNPRHKITKRGQNVTFRCDPISEHNRLYWYRQTLGQGPEFLTYFQNEAQLEKSRLLSDRFSAERPKGSFSTLEIQRTEQGDSAMYLCASSLVAGVNTEAFFGQGTRLTVV.

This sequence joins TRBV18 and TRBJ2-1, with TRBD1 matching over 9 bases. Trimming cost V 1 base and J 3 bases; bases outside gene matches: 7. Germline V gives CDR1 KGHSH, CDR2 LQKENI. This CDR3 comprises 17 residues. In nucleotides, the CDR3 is TGTGCCAGCTCACCACTAACCGGGACAGGGAACTACAATGAGCAGTTCTTC. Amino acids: CASSPLTGTGNYNEQFF.

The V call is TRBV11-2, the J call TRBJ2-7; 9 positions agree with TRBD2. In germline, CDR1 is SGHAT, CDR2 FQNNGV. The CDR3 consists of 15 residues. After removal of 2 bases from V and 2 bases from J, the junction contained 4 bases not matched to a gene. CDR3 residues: CASSLLAGPAYEQYF. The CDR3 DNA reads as TGTGCCAGCAGCTTACTAGCGGGACCCGCCTACGAGCAGTACTTC.

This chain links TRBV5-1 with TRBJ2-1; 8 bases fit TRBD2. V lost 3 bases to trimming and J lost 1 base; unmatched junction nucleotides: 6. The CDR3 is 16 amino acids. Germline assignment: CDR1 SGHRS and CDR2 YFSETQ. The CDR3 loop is CASSSRSGKSYNEQFF. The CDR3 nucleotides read TGCGCCAGCAGCTCCCGTAGCGGGAAATCCTACAATGAGCAGTTCTTC. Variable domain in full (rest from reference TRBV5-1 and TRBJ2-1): KAGVTQTPRYLIKTRGQQVTLSCSPISGHRSVSWYQQTPGQGLQFLFEYFSETQRNKGNFPGRFSGRQFSNSRSEMNVSTLELGDSALYLCASSSRSGKSYNEQFFGPGTRLTVL.

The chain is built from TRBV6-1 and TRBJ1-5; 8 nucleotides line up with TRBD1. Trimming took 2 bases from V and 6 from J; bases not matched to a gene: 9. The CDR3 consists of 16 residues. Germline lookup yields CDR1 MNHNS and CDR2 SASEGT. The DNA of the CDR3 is TGTGCCAGCAGTGAAAGGTCAGGGGGCGAGGTTCAGCCCCAGCATTTT. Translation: CASSERSGGEVQPQHF.

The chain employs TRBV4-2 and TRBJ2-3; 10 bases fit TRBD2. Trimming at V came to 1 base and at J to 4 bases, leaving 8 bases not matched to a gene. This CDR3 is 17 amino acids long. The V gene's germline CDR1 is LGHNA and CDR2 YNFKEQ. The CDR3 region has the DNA TGTGCCAGCAGCCAAGTAGGCTTGGGACTAGCGTCAGATACGCAGTATTTT. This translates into CASSQVGLGLASDTQYF.

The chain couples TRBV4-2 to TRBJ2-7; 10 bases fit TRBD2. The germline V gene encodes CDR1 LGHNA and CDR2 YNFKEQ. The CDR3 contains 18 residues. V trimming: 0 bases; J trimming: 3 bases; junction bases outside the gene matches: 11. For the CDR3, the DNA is TGTGCCAGCAGCCAAGAATCCCTCGCTAGCGGGAGTAGCTACGAGCAGTACTTC. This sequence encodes CASSQESLASGSSYEQYF.

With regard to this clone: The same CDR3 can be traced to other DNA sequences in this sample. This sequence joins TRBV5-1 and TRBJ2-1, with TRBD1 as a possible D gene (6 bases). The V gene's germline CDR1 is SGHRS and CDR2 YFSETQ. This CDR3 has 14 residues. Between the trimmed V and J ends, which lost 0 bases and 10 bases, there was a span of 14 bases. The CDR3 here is CASSLDTGLVEQFF. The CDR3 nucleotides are TGCGCCAGCAGCTTGGATACAGGGCTTGTAGAGCAGTTCTTC.

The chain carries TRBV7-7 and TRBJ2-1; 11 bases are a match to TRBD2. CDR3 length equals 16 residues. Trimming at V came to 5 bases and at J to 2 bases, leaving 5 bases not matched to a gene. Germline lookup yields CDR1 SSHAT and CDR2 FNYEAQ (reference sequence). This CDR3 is CASSPLLAGAYNEQFF. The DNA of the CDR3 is TGTGCCAGCAGCCCCTTACTAGCGGGGGCCTACAATGAGCAGTTCTTC.

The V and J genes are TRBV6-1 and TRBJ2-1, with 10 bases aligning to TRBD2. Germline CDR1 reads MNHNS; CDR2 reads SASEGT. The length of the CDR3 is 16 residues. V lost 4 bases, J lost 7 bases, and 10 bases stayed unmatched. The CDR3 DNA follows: TGTGCCAGCAGTGGAGTTAGCGGGAGGAGTTGGAATGAGCAGTTCTTC. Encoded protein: CASSGVSGRSWNEQFF.

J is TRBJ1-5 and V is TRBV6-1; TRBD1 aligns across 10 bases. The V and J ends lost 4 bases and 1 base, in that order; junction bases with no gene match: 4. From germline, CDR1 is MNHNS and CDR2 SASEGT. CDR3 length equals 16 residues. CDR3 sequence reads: CASSGTGGVSNQPQHF. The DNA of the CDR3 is TGTGCCAGCAGTGGGACAGGGGGTGTAAGCAATCAGCCCCAGCATTTT.

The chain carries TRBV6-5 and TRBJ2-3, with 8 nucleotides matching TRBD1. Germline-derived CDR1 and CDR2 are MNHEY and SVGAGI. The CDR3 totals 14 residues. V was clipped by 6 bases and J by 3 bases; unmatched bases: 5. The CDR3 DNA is TGTGCCAGCAGCGGACAGGGTCGGACAGATACGCAGTATTTT. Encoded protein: CASSGQGRTDTQYF.

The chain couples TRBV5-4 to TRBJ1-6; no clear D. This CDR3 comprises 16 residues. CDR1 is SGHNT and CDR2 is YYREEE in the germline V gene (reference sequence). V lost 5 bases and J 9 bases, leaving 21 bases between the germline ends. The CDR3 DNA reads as TGTGCCAGCAGTCTACGTGGACTTACGAACGGTTCACCCCTCCACTTT. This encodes CASSLRGLTNGSPLHF.

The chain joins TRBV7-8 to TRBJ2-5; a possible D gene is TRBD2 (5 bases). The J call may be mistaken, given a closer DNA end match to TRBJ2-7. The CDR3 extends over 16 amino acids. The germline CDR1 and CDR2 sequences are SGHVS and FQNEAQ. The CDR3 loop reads CASSLVAFTLDYEQYF. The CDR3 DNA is TGTGCCAGCAGCTTAGTAGCGTTCACATTAGATTACGAGCAGTACTTC.

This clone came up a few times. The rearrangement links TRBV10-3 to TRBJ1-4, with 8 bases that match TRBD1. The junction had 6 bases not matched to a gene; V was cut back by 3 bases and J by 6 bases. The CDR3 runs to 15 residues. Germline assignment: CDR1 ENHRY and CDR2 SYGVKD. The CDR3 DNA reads TGTGCCATCAGTGATCGGACAGGGTGGGATGAAAAACTGTTTTTT. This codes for CAISDRTGWDEKLFF.

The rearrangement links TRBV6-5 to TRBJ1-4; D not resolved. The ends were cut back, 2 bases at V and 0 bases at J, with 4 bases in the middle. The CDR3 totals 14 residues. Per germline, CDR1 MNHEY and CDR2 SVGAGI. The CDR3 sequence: CASSYATTNEKLFF. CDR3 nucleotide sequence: TGTGCCAGCAGTTACGCAACAACTAATGAAAAACTGTTTTTT.